The 19 T cell receptor beta chains below come from one sample, sequenced in a study of PD-L1 blockade in urothelial cancer. Here immunoSEQ multiplex PCR was the method, and the copy in TCRdb shows in-frame clones only, minus some. The sample comprises approximately 65,000 clones, approximately 91% of which are singletons, and around 3.3% rests with the top ten. This specimen was PBMCs, taken around atezolizumab (anti-PD-L1) treatment. The origin of the receptors is a man in his 60s with urothelial cancer.

The CDR3 nucleotides read TGTGCCAGTAGTCAAGGACAGCTAGCCAAAAACATTCAGTACTTC. This translates into CASSQGQLAKNIQYF. The V and J genes are TRBV19 and TRBJ2-4, with D perhaps TRBD1 (6 bases). Between the trimmed V and J ends, which lost 5 bases and 0 bases, there was a span of 11 bases. Germline V gene lookup returns CDR1 LNHDA and CDR2 SQIVND (reference sequence). The CDR3 contains 15 residues. The entire variable domain, with the rest obtained from reference TRBV19 and TRBJ2-4, is as follows: DGGITQSPKYLFRKEGQNVTLSCEQNLNHDAMYWYRQDPGQGLRLIYYSQIVNDFQKGDIAEGYSVSREKKESFPLTVTSAQKNPTAFYLCASSQGQLAKNIQYFGAGTRLSVL.

The chain links TRBV6-1 to TRBJ2-3; D not resolved. The germline V gene has CDR1 MNHNS and CDR2 SASEGT. V was trimmed by 3 bases and J by 3 bases, leaving 13 bases between them. This CDR3 is 15 amino acids long. The CDR3 reads CASSERFGSTDTQYF. For the CDR3, the DNA is TGTGCCAGCAGTGAGCGGTTCGGATCAACAGATACGCAGTATTTT.

The rearrangement joins TRBV6-1 to TRBJ1-2; D is possibly TRBD1 (5 bases). In germline, CDR1 is MNHNS, CDR2 SASEGT. Trimming pared 0 bases from V and 3 bases from J, leaving 8 bases between. This CDR3 region has 14 residues. CDR3 protein: CASSEAARDYGYTF. CDR3 bases: TGTGCCAGCAGTGAAGCGGCCAGGGACTATGGCTACACCTTC.

This clone occurred a few times. The V gene is TRBV7-2, the J gene TRBJ2-7; TRBD2 aligns across 11 bases. V gave up 6 bases and J gave up 5 bases; unmatched junction bases: 9. The CDR3 runs to 15 residues. The germline V gene has CDR1 SGHTA and CDR2 FQGNSA. CDR3 sequence: CASSPLAGVFNEQYF. CDR3 nucleotides: TGTGCCAGCAGTCCACTAGCGGGAGTATTTAACGAGCAGTACTTC.

This clone was counted a single time. The chain combines TRBV7-2 with TRBJ2-1, with 8 bases identical to TRBD1. The ends lost 1 base at V and 8 bases at J; junction bases unmatched: 4. The CDR3 contains 14 residues. Germline values: CDR1 SGHTA, CDR2 FQGNSA. The DNA of the CDR3 is TGTGCCAGCAGCTTAGACTGGGGACAGGATGAGCAGTTCTTC. Protein sequence: CASSLDWGQDEQFF.

The chain has TRBV30 and TRBJ1-2; 7 nucleotides line up with TRBD1. The germline gives CDR1 GTSNPN, CDR2 SVGIG (reference sequence). Germline trimming cut 2 bases from V and 6 bases from J; bases unmatched to any gene: 12. This CDR3 is 15 amino acids long. The CDR3 protein is CAWSPPDRRMDGYTF. CDR3 nucleotides: TGTGCCTGGAGTCCCCCGGACAGGAGAATGGATGGCTACACCTTC.

The DNA for the CDR3 is TGTGCCAGCTCCCCCGACAGGGTCCAAAACATTCAGTACTTC. It yields the protein CASSPDRVQNIQYF. The V call is TRBV6-5, the J call TRBJ2-4, with 7 bases identical to TRBD1. The length of the CDR3 is 14 residues. CDR1 is MNHEY, CDR2 SVGAGI, per germline. Losses at the gene ends were 8 bases for V and 5 bases for J; bases not matched to a gene: 9.

CDR3 bases: TGCGCCAGCAGCTTGGCCAACAGGAGAAGCACAGATACGCAGTATTTT. It is translated as CASSLANRRSTDTQYF. The V and J genes are TRBV5-1 and TRBJ2-3; the D gene is possibly TRBD1 (5 bases). Germline CDR1 reads SGHRS; CDR2 reads YFSETQ. The germline V and J ends were trimmed by 0 bases and 0 bases, with 11 bases remaining between them. This CDR3 is built from 16 residues.

The chain couples TRBV14 to TRBJ2-7; the D is unclear. V shed 1 base and J shed 5 bases, with 9 bases lying between them. Per the germline V gene, CDR1 is SGHDN and CDR2 is FVKESK. This CDR3 contains 13 residues. CDR3 sequence reads: CASSQVSPHEQYF. In nucleotides, the CDR3 is TGTGCCAGCAGCCAAGTTAGTCCACACGAGCAGTACTTC.

The V call is TRBV5-1, the J call TRBJ2-2; D gene unclear. V shed 4 bases and J shed 3 bases, with 13 bases lying between them. Germline V gene data show CDR1 as SGHRS and CDR2 as YFSETQ. This CDR3 is 15 amino acids long. The CDR3 here is CASSPRVLDTGELFF. In DNA form, the CDR3 reads TGCGCCAGCAGCCCTCGAGTACTGGACACCGGGGAGCTGTTTTTT.

This clone was seen a single time. The V gene is TRBV18, the J gene TRBJ2-3, with 7 bases aligning to TRBD2. This CDR3 region has 16 residues. Germline V gene lookup returns CDR1 KGHSH and CDR2 LQKENI. V shed 2 bases, J shed 2 bases, and the junction held 7 bases outside the gene matches. The CDR3 DNA sequence: TGTGCCAGCTCACCAGCCCCTAGCGGTTCCACAGATACGCAGTATTTT. Its protein product is CASSPAPSGSTDTQYF.

This chain links TRBV5-1 with TRBJ2-1, with D possibly TRBD2 on 5 matching bases. Deletions cut 4 bases from V and 9 bases from J, with 20 bases between. CDR3 length equals 15 residues. Germline values: CDR1 SGHRS, CDR2 YFSETQ. This chain's CDR3 is CASSPIDYPEIEQFF. CDR3 DNA: TGCGCCAGCAGCCCTATTGACTACCCGGAAATTGAGCAGTTCTTC.

A remark on this clone: One junction end does not reproduce the germline sequence, and a read error may be involved. This specimen includes other DNA sequences encoding the same CDR3. The rearrangement uses TRBV30 and TRBJ1-2; tentative D call: TRBD1 (5 bases). This CDR3 has 15 amino acids. Germline V lookup: CDR1 GTSNPN, CDR2 SVGIG (reference sequence). The CDR3 protein is CAWSAGDSKWAGYTF. The CDR3 region has the DNA TGCGCCTGGAGTGCAGGAGACAGCAAGTGGGCTGGCTACACCTTC. The whole variable domain, remainder taken from reference TRBV30 and TRBJ1-2, is SQTIHQWPATLVQPVGSPLSLECTVEGTSNPNLYWYRQAAGRGLQLLFYSVGIGQISSEVPQNLSASRPQDRQFILSSKKLLLSDSGFYLCAWSAGDSKWAGYTFGSGTRLTVV.

This chain uses TRBV6-5 with TRBJ2-2; the match to TRBD1 covers 9 bases. Germline V lookup: CDR1 MNHEY, CDR2 SVGAGI. J lost 5 bases, V lost 8 bases, and 6 bases had no gene match. This CDR3 region has 14 residues. The CDR3 bases are TGTGCCAGCCATGGACAGGGGAGGACCGGGGAGCTGTTTTTT. This translates into CASHGQGRTGELFF.

V and J are TRBV20-1 and TRBJ1-2; TRBD1 matches at 7 bases. This CDR3 is built from 11 residues. The V segment lost 7 bases and the J segment 8 bases; nucleotides outside the gene matches: 7. Looked up from germline, CDR1 is DFQATT and CDR2 is SNEGSKA (reference sequence). CDR3 sequence: CSGQGGRGYTF. The CDR3 nucleotides read TGCAGTGGACAGGGAGGAAGGGGCTACACCTTC.

The rearrangement joins TRBV7-2 to TRBJ2-3; a possible D gene is TRBD2 (6 bases). V was shortened by 6 bases and J by 0 bases, with 10 bases between the two germline ends. This CDR3 spans 14 amino acids. Germline V gives CDR1 SGHTA, CDR2 FQGNSA. The CDR3 loop reads CASRTSGSTDTQYF. The CDR3 DNA sequence: TGTGCCAGCAGGACGAGCGGGAGCACAGATACGCAGTATTTT. The full variable domain, its missing parts supplied by reference TRBV7-2 and TRBJ2-3, is GAGVSQSPSNKVTEKGKDVELRCDPISGHTALYWYRQSLGQGLEFLIYFQGNSAPDKSGLPSDRFSAERTGGSVSTLTIQRTQQEDSAVYLCASRTSGSTDTQYFGPGTRLTVL.

This clone is a singleton in its sample. This chain uses TRBV5-1 with TRBJ2-3; TRBD2 might be the D (5 bases). Germline assignment: CDR1 SGHRS and CDR2 YFSETQ. This CDR3 spans 13 amino acids. Trimming removed 1 base from V and 5 bases from J, with 8 bases in between. CDR3: CASSLTGGDTQYF. The CDR3 DNA reads TGCGCCAGCAGCTTGACTGGAGGAGATACGCAGTATTTT.

This clone was seen more than once but under ten times. The chain couples TRBV10-1 to TRBJ1-6; unclear D gene. This CDR3 contains 13 residues. V dropped 2 bases and J dropped 6 bases, with 5 bases sitting between them. CDR1 and CDR2 from the germline V gene are WNHNN and SYGVQD (reference sequence). CDR3 loop: CASSEGLNSPLHF. CDR3 in DNA: TGCGCCAGCAGTGAGGGACTTAATTCACCCCTCCACTTT.

DNA for the CDR3: TGTGCCAGCAGCTCGACAGGGGAGAACTATGGCTACACCTTC. Its translation: CASSSTGENYGYTF. The V gene is TRBV7-2, the J gene TRBJ1-2; the match to TRBD1 covers 8 bases. This CDR3 is built from 14 residues. Germline V CDR1 and CDR2: SGHTA, FQGNSA. After removal of 4 bases from V and 2 bases from J, the junction contained 3 bases not matched to a gene. Looking up the rest from reference TRBV7-2 and TRBJ1-2 gives the full variable domain: GAGVSQSPSNKVTEKGKDVELRCDPISGHTALYWYRQSLGQGLEFLIYFQGNSAPDKSGLPSDRFSAERTGGSVSTLTIQRTQQEDSAVYLCASSSTGENYGYTFGSGTRLTVV.